This T cell receptor (beta chain) was found in a study of blood T cell repertoires in COVID-19. Profiled with immunoSEQ multiplex PCR; TCRdb holds only in-frame clones, not every one. The sample includes 470,000 or so clones, 70% to 90% of them seen just once. The germline gives CDR1 LGHDT, CDR2 YNNKEL (reference sequence). V lost 1 base and J lost 3, with 10 bases in between. The CDR3 runs 15 residues. The sequencing input was PBMCs or T cells enriched from blood (not recorded which). The chain couples TRBV3-1 (or the pseudogene TRBV3-2) to TRBJ2-1, with a possible D match to TRBD1 (5 bases). The source is a woman between 18 and 29 years old with acute COVID-19. CDR3 in amino acids: CASSQAARVYNEQFF. The CDR3 nucleotides read TGTGCCAGCAGCCAAGCGGCCAGGGTCTACAATGAGCAGTTCTTC.